The rows below give T cell receptor beta chains drawn from one sample of a study of breast tumors, draining lymph nodes, adjacent tissues. TCRdb itself ran the multiplex PCR reads through MiXCR, one entry per CDR3 protein. The sample shows over 60,000 distinct CDR3 sequences, roughly 50% of them seen only once. The sample was breast tumor tissue. These TCRs come from a female donor with breast cancer. Some clones in this sample may be carry-over from other donors' samples. Both conserved end residues are trimmed from each CDR3. The size entry is marked missing in some rows and otherwise reads once, few, many or a size class.

v_gene: TRBV29-1
abundance: many
j_gene: TRBJ2-1
CDR3aa: SVGLSSVTYNEQF

v_gene: TRBV5-5
abundance: NA
j_gene: TRBJ2-1
CDR3aa: ASSLTPRGLPSDEQF

v_gene: TRBV20-1
abundance: NA
j_gene: TRBJ2-7
CDR3aa: SATTGTSSYEQY

v_gene: TRBV11-2
abundance: NA
j_gene: TRBJ2-1
CDR3aa: ASTKLAGGGNEQF

v_gene: TRBV6-1
abundance: NA
j_gene: TRBJ1-2
CDR3aa: ASRRQGNRYGYT

v_gene: TRBV9
abundance: many
j_gene: TRBJ2-1
CDR3aa: ASSPPPASSYNEQF

v_gene: TRBV7-2
abundance: NA
j_gene: TRBJ2-3
CDR3aa: ASSLGLARDTRY

v_gene: TRBV4-1
abundance: many
j_gene: TRBJ2-1
CDR3aa: ASSPGPGNEQF

v_gene: TRBV9
abundance: NA
j_gene: TRBJ1-2
CDR3aa: ASSVLAGSNYGYT

v_gene: TRBV6-6
abundance: NA
j_gene: TRBJ2-1
CDR3aa: ASSYGTNEQF

v_gene: TRBV4-2
abundance: NA
j_gene: TRBJ1-5
CDR3aa: ASSPRSGTAYEH

v_gene: TRBV7-9
abundance: NA
j_gene: TRBJ2-6
CDR3aa: ASSLEGGANVLT

v_gene: TRBV7-8
abundance: many
j_gene: TRBJ1-1
CDR3aa: ASSPSTPVPEAF

v_gene: TRBV10-2
abundance: many
j_gene: TRBJ2-3
CDR3aa: ASSEYQGDTQY

v_gene: TRBV6-5
abundance: once
j_gene: TRBJ1-4
CDR3aa: ASSAGLAGPNEKLF

v_gene: TRBV7-9
abundance: NA
j_gene: TRBJ2-5
CDR3aa: ASSPLLSGRKPLWAETQY

v_gene: TRBV9
abundance: NA
j_gene: TRBJ2-1
CDR3aa: AGSVARGNSYNEQF

v_gene: TRBV7-6
abundance: NA
j_gene: TRBJ2-3
CDR3aa: ASSSRETDTQY

v_gene: TRBV10-1
abundance: NA
j_gene: TRBJ2-7
CDR3aa: ASSEGPAREQY

v_gene: TRBV29-1
abundance: few
j_gene: TRBJ1-2
CDR3aa: SVVGIGYRGGVRYT

v_gene: TRBV7-2
abundance: NA
j_gene: NA
CDR3aa: ASSLDGQGAGDTQY

v_gene: TRBV19
abundance: NA
j_gene: TRBJ1-4
CDR3aa: ASSFQGDGEKLF

v_gene: TRBV7-6
abundance: once
j_gene: TRBJ2-3
CDR3aa: ASSSSSAGLAGAADTQY

v_gene: TRBV12-3/TRBV12-4
abundance: many
j_gene: TRBJ2-5
CDR3aa: ASTLLLAGGSETQY